Shown below are 18 T cell receptor beta chains from a single sample sequenced in a study of T cell clones after liver transplantation (dated by TCRdb to about 2019). Library generation was performed with the immunoSEQ multiplex PCR assay. As stored in TCRdb, this immuneACCESS dataset retains in-frame rearrangements with V and J assigned. A fraction of the clones does not appear; measured against another copy, unresolved V genes explain less than half of the discrepancy, and the remainder lacks a known reason. The sample profile shows around 76,000 clones; about 80% of them were found once. Jointly, the top ten make up about 0.79% of the sample. This material consisted of CD4+ T cells from blood, taken 12 months after liver transplant. The origin of the receptors is a human patient who received a liver transplant. Some T cells may originate with the graft donor following a transplant.

The chain couples TRBV4-3 to TRBJ1-5; D is ambiguous. Trimming left V 10 bases short and J 6 bases short, with 7 bases between. This CDR3 comprises 10 residues. The germline gives CDR1 LGHNA, CDR2 YSLEER. CDR3 region: CAIAAQPQHF. The CDR3 DNA reads TGCGCCATAGCGGCTCAGCCCCAGCATTTT.

The rearrangement uses TRBV10-1 and TRBJ2-3; TRBD1 is a possible D gene (6 bases). Germline values: CDR1 WNHNN, CDR2 SYGVQD (reference sequence). The CDR3 consists of 13 residues. The germline V and J ends were trimmed by 4 bases and 2 bases, with 7 bases remaining between them. The CDR3 is CASSGQATDTQYF. CDR3 sequence (DNA): TGCGCCAGCAGTGGACAGGCCACAGATACGCAGTATTTT.

The rearrangement uses TRBV5-1 and TRBJ2-3, with a possible D match to TRBD1 (6 bases). The V end lost 5 bases, the J end lost 0 bases, and 13 bases lay between the germline ends. Germline values: CDR1 SGHRS, CDR2 YFSETQ. The CDR3 loop spans 15 amino acids. The CDR3 bases are TGCGCCAGCAGTTTTCAGGGGTTCAGCACAGATACGCAGTATTTT. Protein: CASSFQGFSTDTQYF.

The CDR3 spells CATTTDRRGIHEQYF. CDR3 DNA sequence: TGTGCCACCACAACAGACAGACGAGGGATCCACGAGCAGTACTTC. The chain carries TRBV15 and TRBJ2-7, with D perhaps given as TRBD1 or TRBD2 (5 bases each). Trimming took off 7 bases at V and 5 bases at J, with 21 bases between the two ends. The CDR3 has 15 residues. The germline V gene has CDR1 LNHNV and CDR2 YYDKDF (reference sequence). The variable domain in full, with the rest retrieved from reference TRBV15 and TRBJ2-7, is DAMVIQNPRYQVTQFGKPVTLSCSQTLNHNVMYWYQQKSSQAPKLLFHYYDKDFNNEADTPDNFQSRRPNTSFCFLDIRSPGLGDTAMYLCATTTDRRGIHEQYFGPGTRLTVT.

The rearrangement joins TRBV29-1 to TRBJ2-7; TRBD1 agrees at 9 bases. CDR1 is SQVTM and CDR2 is ANQGSEA in the germline V gene. The CDR3 is made up of 16 amino acids. V shed 2 bases, J shed 3 bases, and the junction held 11 bases outside the gene matches. This chain's CDR3 is CSVEWRDRVGFYEQYF. CDR3 coding DNA: TGCAGCGTTGAATGGCGGGACAGGGTGGGATTCTACGAGCAGTACTTC.

The genes are TRBV23-1 and TRBJ1-5, with a weak D call TRBD1 (5 bases). TRBV23-1 is designated an ORF whose function remains uncertain. CDR3 size: 18 residues. Trimming pared 2 bases from V and 7 bases from J, leaving 24 bases between. The CDR3 DNA is TGCGCCAGCAGTCAACCCCAATACGCAGGATCCCCAGGGCAGCCCCAGCATTTT. It specifies CASSQPQYAGSPGQPQHF.

This clone ranks as medium-sized. The chain joins TRBV5-1 to TRBJ2-7; 9 bases map to TRBD1. The CDR3 extends over 15 amino acids. J was trimmed by 4 bases and V by 0 bases; bases with no gene match: 5. Germline V CDR1 and CDR2: SGHRS, YFSETQ. Here the CDR3 reads CASSLDGTGKYEQYF. DNA of the CDR3: TGCGCCAGCAGCTTGGATGGGACAGGGAAATACGAGCAGTACTTC.

The rearrangement joins TRBV28 to TRBJ1-1; 7 positions agree with TRBD1. J gave up 2 bases and V 6 bases, and 6 bases lay outside the gene matches. CDR1 is MDHEN, CDR2 SYDVKM, per germline. This CDR3 contains 14 residues. The CDR3 region has the DNA TGTGCCAGCAGGGGACAGCCTCAAAACACTGAAGCTTTCTTT. Its protein is CASRGQPQNTEAFF.

The chain carries TRBV28 and TRBJ2-3, with 7 bases lining up with TRBD2. The CDR3 length is 13 residues. Per germline, CDR1 MDHEN and CDR2 SYDVKM. J was trimmed by 10 bases and V by 2 bases; bases with no gene match: 6. The chain's CDR3 is CASSLAGTTAQYF. DNA of the CDR3: TGTGCCAGCAGTTTAGCCGGGACTACGGCGCAGTATTTT.

The V and J genes are TRBV9 and TRBJ2-1, with D possibly TRBD2 on 5 matching bases. V was clipped by 4 bases and J by 0 bases, with 8 bases between them. CDR3 size: 14 residues. The V gene's germline CDR1 is SGDLS and CDR2 YYNGEE. The CDR3 sequence: CASSMGSSYNEQFF. DNA for the CDR3: TGTGCCAGCAGCATGGGGAGCTCCTACAATGAGCAGTTCTTC.

The chain links TRBV5-1 to TRBJ2-2, with 7 bases that match TRBD1. Losses at the gene ends were 6 bases for V and 1 base for J; bases not matched to a gene: 9. From germline, CDR1 is SGHRS and CDR2 YFSETQ. The CDR3 spans 16 residues. The DNA of the CDR3 is TGCGCCAGCATCCCTTCCGGGACAGTGAACACCGGGGAGCTGTTTTTT. Amino acid sequence: CASIPSGTVNTGELFF. Based on the CDR3 plus reference TRBV5-1 and TRBJ2-2, the full variable domain is KAGVTQTPRYLIKTRGQQVTLSCSPISGHRSVSWYQQTPGQGLQFLFEYFSETQRNKGNFPGRFSGRQFSNSRSEMNVSTLELGDSALYLCASIPSGTVNTGELFFGEGSRLTVL.

The rearrangement uses TRBV5-1 and TRBJ1-1; D might be TRBD1 (6 bases). Germline CDR1 SGHRS, CDR2 YFSETQ. With 0 bases removed from V and 0 bases from J, the gap between germline ends came to 15 bases. The CDR3 is made up of 17 amino acids. CDR3 in DNA: TGCGCCAGCAGCTTGGCCGGGACACGACGTTTGAACACTGAAGCTTTCTTT. This sequence encodes CASSLAGTRRLNTEAFF.

The table lists this clone with a count of one. The genes are TRBV7-2 and TRBJ2-1; TRBD1 aligns across 10 bases. Germline V gives CDR1 SGHTA, CDR2 FQGNSA. V was pared by 6 bases and J by 3 bases, with 8 bases of the junction left unmatched. This CDR3 is built from 16 residues. The CDR3, as DNA: TGTGCCAGCAGACCCATCCGGACAGGGGGCTACAATGAGCAGTTCTTC. Amino acids: CASRPIRTGGYNEQFF.

The chain joins TRBV9 to TRBJ2-7; D is perhaps TRBD2 (5 bases). The CDR3 covers 15 residues. Deletions cut 0 bases from V and 4 bases from J, with 14 bases between. Germline V gives CDR1 SGDLS, CDR2 YYNGEE. In DNA form, the CDR3 reads TGTGCCAGCAGCGTAGACGAGGGTAGCCGGTACGAGCAGTACTTC. Translating it yields CASSVDEGSRYEQYF.

This clone was counted a single time. The V and J genes are TRBV19 and TRBJ1-5; D not resolved. Trimming cost V 3 bases and J 3 bases, with 9 bases left between them. The length of the CDR3 is 14 residues. Germline V gene data show CDR1 as LNHDA and CDR2 as SQIVND (reference sequence). CDR3 sequence reads: CASSMSGNNQPQHF. CDR3 nucleotide sequence: TGTGCCAGTAGTATGTCTGGCAACAATCAGCCCCAGCATTTT.

The rearrangement uses TRBV10-1 and TRBJ1-2; D gene unclear. With 0 bases removed from V and 4 bases from J, the gap between germline ends came to 6 bases. Germline V gene sequence: CDR1 WNHNN, CDR2 SYGVQD (reference sequence). The CDR3 has 13 amino acids. The CDR3 nucleotides read TGCGCCAGCAGTGAGTCGAAACCCTATGGCTACACCTTC. Translated, it gives CASSESKPYGYTF.

This chain uses TRBV14 with TRBJ2-7, with TRBD1 matching over 8 bases. Germline CDR1 and CDR2: SGHDN and FVKESK. The CDR3 has 14 amino acids. Unmatched junction bases numbered 8, after V lost 5 bases and J lost 5 bases. The CDR3 is CASSLGQGFHEQYF. The CDR3 DNA is TGTGCCAGCAGCTTAGGACAGGGCTTCCACGAGCAGTACTTC.

V gene TRBV28 combines with J gene TRBJ1-1; unclear D gene. CDR1 and CDR2 from the germline V gene are MDHEN and SYDVKM. The CDR3 contains 12 residues. V shed 5 bases and J shed 5 bases, with 9 bases lying between them. The CDR3 region is CASSPVGTEAFF. CDR3 nucleotides: TGTGCCAGCAGTCCCGTGGGGACTGAAGCTTTCTTT.